This T cell receptor (beta chain) was sequenced in a study of T cell changes during pregnancy in multiple sclerosis. CDR3 length: 17 residues. Germline V gene sequence: CDR1 SGHVS, CDR2 FNYEAQ. The V gene end was trimmed by 5 bases and the J gene end by 3 bases; junction bases not matched to a gene: 13. Method: immunoSEQ multiplex PCR; TCRdb's copy keeps in-frame clones and lacks some. The data hold around 120,000 clones, with approximately 90% observed a single time. The receptor comes from a female donor with multiple sclerosis, enrolled in a pregnancy study. The chain combines TRBV7-6 with TRBJ2-5; the match to TRBD2 covers 9 bases. This sample comprised peripheral blood, obtained after pregnancy. The CDR3 DNA follows: TGTGCCAGCAGCGTAACCTTTAGCGGGGGCCTCAAAGAGACCCAGTACTTC. Protein product: CASSVTFSGGLKETQYF.